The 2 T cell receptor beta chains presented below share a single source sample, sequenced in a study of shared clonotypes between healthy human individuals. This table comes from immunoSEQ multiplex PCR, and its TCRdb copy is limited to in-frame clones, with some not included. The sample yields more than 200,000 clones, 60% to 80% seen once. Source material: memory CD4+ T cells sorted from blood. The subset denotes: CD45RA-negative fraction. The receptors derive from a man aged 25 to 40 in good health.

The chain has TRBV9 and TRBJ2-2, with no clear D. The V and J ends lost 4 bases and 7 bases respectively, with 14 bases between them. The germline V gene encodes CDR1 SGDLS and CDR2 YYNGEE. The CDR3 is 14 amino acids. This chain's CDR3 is CASSSSNVGGELFF. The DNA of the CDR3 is TGTGCCAGCAGCTCCTCTAACGTCGGCGGGGAGCTGTTTTTT.

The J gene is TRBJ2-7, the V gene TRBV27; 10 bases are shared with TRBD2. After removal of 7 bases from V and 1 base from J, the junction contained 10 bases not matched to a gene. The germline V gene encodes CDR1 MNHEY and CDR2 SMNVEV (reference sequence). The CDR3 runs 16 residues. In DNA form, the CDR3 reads TGTGCCAGCACCGGGACTAGCGCGATTCGATCCTACGAGCAGTACTTC. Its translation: CASTGTSAIRSYEQYF.